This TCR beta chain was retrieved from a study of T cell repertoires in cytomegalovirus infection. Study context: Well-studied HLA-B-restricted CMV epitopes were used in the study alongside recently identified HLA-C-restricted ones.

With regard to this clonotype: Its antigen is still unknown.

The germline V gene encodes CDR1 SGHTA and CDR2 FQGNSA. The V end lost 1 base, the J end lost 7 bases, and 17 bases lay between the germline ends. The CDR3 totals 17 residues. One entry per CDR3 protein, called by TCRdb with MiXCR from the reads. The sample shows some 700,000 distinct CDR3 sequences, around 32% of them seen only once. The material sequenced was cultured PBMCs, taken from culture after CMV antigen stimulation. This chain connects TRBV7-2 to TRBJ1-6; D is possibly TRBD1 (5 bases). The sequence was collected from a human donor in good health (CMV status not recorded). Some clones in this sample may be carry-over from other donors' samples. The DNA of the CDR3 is TGTGCCAGCAGCTTAGGGGGGGTCAGGGACTCGAATTCACCCCTCCACTTT. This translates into CASSLGGVRDSNSPLHF.